Listed below are T cell receptor beta chains from one sample, sequenced in a study of read filtering for tumor transcriptome and immune sequencing. TCRdb passed the reads through MiXCR, listing each CDR3 protein once. Here the sample spans 45,000 to 55,000 distinct CDR3 sequences, approximately 12% being singletons. The sequencing sample was made of a population of CD138-negative cells sorted from bone marrow. The source is a donor aged 40 or over with multiple myeloma. Each CDR3 is given with its conserved first and last residue. Fields, in order: V gene, J gene, clone size, D gene, CDR3 protein, CDR3 DNA. The D gene is left open where the match is weak. Some rows have no size entry. The others give once, few or many, or a class for an expanded clone.

TRBV7-6	TRBJ2-3	few	.	CASSLSVGTDTQYF	TGTGCCAGCAGCTTATCCGTGGGCACAGATACGCAGTATTTT
TRBV29-1	TRBJ1-4	many	.	CSVQETGSSEKLFF	TGCAGCGTACAAGAGACAGGATCCAGCGAAAAACTGTTTTTT
TRBV20-1	TRBJ2-7	many	TRBD2	CSARGGAGDTYEQYF	TGCAGTGCTAGGGGGGGAGCGGGAGACACCTACGAGCAGTACTTC
TRBV20-1	TRBJ2-6	many	TRBD2	CSAPAGGRPGANVLTF	TGCAGTGCTCCAGCGGGAGGGCGTCCTGGGGCCAACGTCCTGACTTTC
TRBV9	TRBJ2-7	.	.	CASSVVGSSYEQYF	TGTGCCAGCAGCGTAGTCGGGAGCTCCTACGAGCAGTACTTC
TRBV7-2	TRBJ2-3	.	.	CASSRGGPTDTQYF	TGTGCCAGCAGCCGAGGTGGACCCACAGATACGCAGTATTTT
TRBV6-5	TRBJ1-1	many	.	CASRGRTLGNTEAFF	TGTGCCAGCAGGGGTCGGACGTTGGGGAACACTGAAGCTTTCTTT
TRBV2	TRBJ2-1	many	.	CASSGLAPKAYNEQFF	TGTGCCAGCAGTGGACTCGCGCCTAAAGCCTACAATGAGCAGTTCTTC
TRBV7-2	TRBJ1-4	many	TRBD1	CASSWDVTGVGKLFF	TGTGCCAGCAGCTGGGATGTGACAGGGGTTGGGAAACTGTTTTTT
TRBV5-1	TRBJ2-1	many	TRBD2	CASSLPGLAGGAPLSYNEQFF	TGCGCCAGCAGCTTACCGGGACTAGCGGGAGGAGCACCACTTTCCTACAATGAGCAGTTCTTC
TRBV12-5	TRBJ2-3	.	TRBD1	CASGLQGTDTQYF	TGTGCTAGTGGTTTACAGGGGACAGATACGCAGTATTTT
TRBV11-3	TRBJ1-5	many	.	CASSPTANQPQHF	TGTGCCAGCAGCCCTACAGCCAATCAGCCCCAGCATTTT
TRBV6-6	TRBJ2-5	many	.	CASTPLQTARETQYF	TGTGCCAGCACCCCTTTACAGACTGCCCGAGAGACCCAGTACTTC
TRBV7-9	TRBJ2-7	many	TRBD2	CASSLASGLAYEQYF	TGTGCCAGCAGCTTAGCGAGTGGACTAGCGTACGAGCAGTACTTC
TRBV28	TRBJ2-3	many	.	CASMWGGTDTQYF	TGTGCCAGCATGTGGGGAGGCACAGATACGCAGTATTTT
TRBV11-1	TRBJ2-3	many	.	CASSRGLHTDTQYF	TGTGCCAGCAGCCGGGGACTGCACACAGATACGCAGTATTTT
TRBV7-3	TRBJ2-7	once	.	CASSLGPSHEQYF	TGTGCCAGCAGCTTGGGCCCGTCCCACGAGCAGTACTTC
TRBV29-1	TRBJ2-1	many	TRBD2	CSVGEGLANYNEQFF	TGCAGCGTTGGAGAGGGACTAGCCAACTACAATGAGCAGTTCTTC
TRBV6-1	TRBJ1-5	.	.	CASRWAGDSNQPQHF	TGTGCCAGCAGATGGGCAGGGGATAGCAATCAGCCCCAGCATTTT
TRBV5-4	TRBJ2-3	few	TRBD2	CASSKDLAGVVDTQYF	TGTGCCAGCAGCAAGGATCTAGCGGGAGTTGTAGATACGCAGTATTTT
TRBV10-3	TRBJ1-1	many	.	CATLEDMNTEAFF	TGTGCCACACTGGAGGATATGAACACTGAAGCTTTCTTT
TRBV30	TRBJ1-2	many	.	CAWYWGDGDGYTF	TGTGCCTGGTATTGGGGCGATGGCGATGGCTACACCTTC
TRBV5-4	TRBJ2-7	few	TRBD2	CASSWGLAGGNPYEQYF	TGTGCCAGCAGCTGGGGACTAGCGGGAGGCAACCCCTACGAGCAGTACTTC
TRBV11-1	TRBJ2-7	many	.	CASSPAENTGYEQYF	TGTGCCAGCAGCCCAGCCGAGAATACAGGGTACGAGCAGTACTTC
TRBV12-3/TRBV12-4	TRBJ2-7	many	.	CASTHEQYF	TGTGCCAGCACCCACGAGCAGTACTTC
TRBV29-1	TRBJ1-1	many	.	CSVVPRPNTEAFF	TGCAGCGTTGTGCCCAGGCCGAACACTGAAGCTTTCTTT
TRBV18	TRBJ1-4	.	TRBD1	CASSPPGGQFNEKLFF	TGTGCCAGCTCACCACCGGGGGGACAGTTTAATGAAAAACTGTTTTTT
TRBV30	TRBJ1-1	many	.	CAWKSGYEAFF	TGTGCCTGGAAATCGGGTTATGAAGCTTTCTTT
TRBV4-2	TRBJ2-7	many	.	CASSQDEGSYEQYF	TGTGCCAGCAGCCAAGATGAGGGGAGCTACGAGCAGTACTTC
TRBV11-2	TRBJ1-1	many	.	CASSRQIMNTEAFF	TGTGCCAGCAGCCGACAGATTATGAACACTGAAGCTTTCTTT
TRBV7-3	TRBJ1-1	many	.	CASSLTGGNTEAFF	TGTGCCAGCAGCTTAACAGGGGGGAACACTGAAGCTTTCTTT
TRBV5-1	TRBJ2-1	many	TRBD2	CASSGGTAGAAYNEQFF	TGCGCCAGCAGCGGGGGCACAGCGGGAGCTGCCTACAATGAGCAGTTCTTC
TRBV7-2	TRBJ1-3	few	.	CASSLGYGQNSGNTIYF	TGTGCCAGCAGCTTAGGTTATGGACAGAACTCTGGAAACACCATATATTTT
TRBV12-3/TRBV12-4	TRBJ2-1	medium-sized	TRBD2	CASRLTSGRASSEQFF	TGTGCCAGCAGGCTAACGTCAGGGAGGGCCAGTTCTGAGCAGTTCTTC
TRBV12-3/TRBV12-4	TRBJ2-7	many	.	CASSLGGREQYF	TGTGCCAGCAGTTTAGGGGGGCGCGAGCAGTACTTC
TRBV20-1	TRBJ2-2	many	.	CSATDSNTGELFF	TGCAGTGCCACTGACTCCAACACCGGGGAGCTGTTTTTT
TRBV7-2	TRBJ2-1	many	TRBD2	CASSPGTSGSLEQFF	TGTGCCAGCAGCCCCGGGACTAGCGGGAGTCTCGAGCAGTTCTTC
TRBV28	TRBJ2-4	many	.	CASRSPGIAKNIQYF	TGTGCCAGCAGGTCTCCAGGGATAGCCAAAAACATTCAGTACTTC
TRBV7-2	TRBJ2-5	many	.	CASSLTYQGETQYF	TGTGCCAGCAGTTTAACCTACCAGGGGGAGACCCAGTACTTC
TRBV7-9	TRBJ2-1	.	.	CDSSFGPEPLQFF	TGTGACAGCAGCTTCGGACCGGAGCCTCTGCAGTTCTTC
TRBV11-2	TRBJ2-3	many	TRBD2	CASSQAPAGGRGSTDTQYF	TGTGCCAGCAGCCAGGCACCGGCGGGAGGGAGGGGTAGCACAGATACGCAGTATTTT